This T cell receptor (beta chain) appears in the sequencing data of a study of shared clonotypes between healthy human individuals. Naive CD8 populations comprised CD45RO-negative cells positively selected for CCR7, excluding terminally differentiated effector memory CD45RA+ cells. The CDR3 extends over 15 amino acids. V lost 3 bases to trimming and J lost 1 base; unmatched junction nucleotides: 3. The germline V gene encodes CDR1 SGDLS and CDR2 YYNGEE. The DNA input per sorted-subset replicate PCR was 200 to 250 ng, corresponding to some 30,000 T cell genomes. Using immunoSEQ multiplex PCR, the repertoire was profiled, and TCRdb retains in-frame clones only, with some absent. The sample consists of about 580,000 clones, roughly 98% of them appearing once. Concerning this clone itself: At the DNA level, this CDR3 is encoded by other sequences in the same sample as well.

The specimen was naive CD8+ T cells sorted from blood. This chain joins TRBV9 and TRBJ2-1; 8 bases align to TRBD2. The receptor was derived from a man aged 25 to 40 in good health. CDR3 nucleotides: TGTGCCAGCAGCGCCAGCGGGAGTTCCTACAATGAGCAGTTCTTC. This sequence encodes CASSASGSSYNEQFF.